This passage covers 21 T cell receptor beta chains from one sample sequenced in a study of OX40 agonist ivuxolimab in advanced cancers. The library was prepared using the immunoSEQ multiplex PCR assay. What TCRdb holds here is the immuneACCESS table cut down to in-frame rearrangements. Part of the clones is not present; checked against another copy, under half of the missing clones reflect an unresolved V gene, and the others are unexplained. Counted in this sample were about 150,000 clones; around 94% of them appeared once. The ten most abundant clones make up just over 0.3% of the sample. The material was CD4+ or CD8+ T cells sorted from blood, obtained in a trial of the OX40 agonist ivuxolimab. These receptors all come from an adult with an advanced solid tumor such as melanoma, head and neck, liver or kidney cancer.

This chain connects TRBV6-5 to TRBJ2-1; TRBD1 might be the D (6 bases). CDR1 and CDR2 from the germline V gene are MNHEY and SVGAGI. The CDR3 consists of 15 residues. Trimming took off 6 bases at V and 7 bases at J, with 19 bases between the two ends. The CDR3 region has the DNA TGTGCCAGCAGGAGATACAGGGTCAAAGGGAATGAGCAGTTCTTC. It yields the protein CASRRYRVKGNEQFF.

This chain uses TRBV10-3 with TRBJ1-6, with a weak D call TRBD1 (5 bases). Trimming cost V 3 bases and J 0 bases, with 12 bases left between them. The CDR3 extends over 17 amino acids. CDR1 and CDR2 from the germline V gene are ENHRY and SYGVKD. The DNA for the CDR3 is TGTGCCATCAGTGACGGACAAGGGAGCTCCTATAATTCACCCCTCCACTTT. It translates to CAISDGQGSSYNSPLHF.

This chain's CDR3 is CASSPGTGTSYEQYF. In DNA form, the CDR3 reads TGTGCCAGCTCACCCGGGACAGGGACATCCTACGAGCAGTACTTC. This sequence joins TRBV18 and TRBJ2-7, with 9 bases identical to TRBD1. This CDR3 has 15 residues. Germline-derived CDR1 and CDR2 are KGHSH and LQKENI. The junction had 4 bases not matched to a gene; V was cut back by 3 bases and J by 1 base.

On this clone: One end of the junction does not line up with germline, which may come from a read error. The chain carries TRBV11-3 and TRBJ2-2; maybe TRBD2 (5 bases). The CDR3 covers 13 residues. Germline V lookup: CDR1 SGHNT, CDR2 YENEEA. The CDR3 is CASSFRDTGQLFF. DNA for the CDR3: TGTGCCAGCAGCTTCCGGGATACCGGGCAGCTGTTTTTT.

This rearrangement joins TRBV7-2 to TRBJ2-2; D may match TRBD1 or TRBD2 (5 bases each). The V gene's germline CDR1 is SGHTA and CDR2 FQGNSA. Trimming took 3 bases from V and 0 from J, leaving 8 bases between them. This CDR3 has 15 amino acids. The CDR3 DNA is TGTGCCAGCAGCTTCGGGACGGCGAACACCGGGGAGCTGTTTTTT. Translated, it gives CASSFGTANTGELFF.

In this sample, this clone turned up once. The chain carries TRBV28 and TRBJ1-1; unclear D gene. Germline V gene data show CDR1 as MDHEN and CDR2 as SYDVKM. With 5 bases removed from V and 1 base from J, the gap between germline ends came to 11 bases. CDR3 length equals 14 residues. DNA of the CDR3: TGTGCCAGCAGTCCCTCGGGTTCGAACACTGAAGCTTTCTTT. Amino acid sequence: CASSPSGSNTEAFF.

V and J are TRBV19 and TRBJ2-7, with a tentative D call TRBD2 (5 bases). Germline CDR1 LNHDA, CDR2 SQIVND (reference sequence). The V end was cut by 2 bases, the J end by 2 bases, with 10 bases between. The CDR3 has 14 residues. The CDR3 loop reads CASSIRGFPYEQYF. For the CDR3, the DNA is TGTGCCAGTAGTATACGCGGGTTCCCCTACGAGCAGTACTTC.

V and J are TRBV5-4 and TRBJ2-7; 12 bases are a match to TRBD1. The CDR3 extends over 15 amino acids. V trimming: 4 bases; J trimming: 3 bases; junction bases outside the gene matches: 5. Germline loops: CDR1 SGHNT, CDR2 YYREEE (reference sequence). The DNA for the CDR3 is TGTGCCAGCAGCCCCCGGGACAGGGGGCTCTACGAGCAGTACTTC. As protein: CASSPRDRGLYEQYF.

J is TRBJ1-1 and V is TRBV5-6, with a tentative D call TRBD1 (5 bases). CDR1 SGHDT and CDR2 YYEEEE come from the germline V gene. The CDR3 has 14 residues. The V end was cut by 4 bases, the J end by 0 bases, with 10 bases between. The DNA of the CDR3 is TGTGCCAGCAGCGCGGGACGGCTGAACACTGAAGCTTTCTTT. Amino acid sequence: CASSAGRLNTEAFF.

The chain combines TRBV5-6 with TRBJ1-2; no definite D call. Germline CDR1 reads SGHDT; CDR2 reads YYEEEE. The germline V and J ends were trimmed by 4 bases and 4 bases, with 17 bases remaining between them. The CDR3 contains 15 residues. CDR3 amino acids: CASSIGESGPYGYTF. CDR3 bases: TGTGCCAGCAGCATTGGAGAATCGGGTCCCTATGGCTACACCTTC. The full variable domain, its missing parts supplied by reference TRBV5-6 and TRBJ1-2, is DAGVTQSPTHLIKTRGQQVTLRCSPKSGHDTVSWYQQALGQGPQFIFQYYEEEERQRGNFPDRFSGHQFPNYSSELNVNALLLGDSALYLCASSIGESGPYGYTFGSGTRLTVV.

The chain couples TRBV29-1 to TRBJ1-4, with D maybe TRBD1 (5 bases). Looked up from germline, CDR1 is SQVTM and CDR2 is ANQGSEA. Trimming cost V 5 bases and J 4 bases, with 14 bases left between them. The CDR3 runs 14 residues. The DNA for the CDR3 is TGCAGCGTTTCGGGACCGGCCCTTAATGAAAAACTGTTTTTT. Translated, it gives CSVSGPALNEKLFF.

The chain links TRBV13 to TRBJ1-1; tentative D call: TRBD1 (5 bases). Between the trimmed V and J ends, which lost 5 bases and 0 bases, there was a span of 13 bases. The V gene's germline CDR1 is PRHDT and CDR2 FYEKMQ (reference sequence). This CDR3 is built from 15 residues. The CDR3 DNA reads TGTGCCAGCAGCCTTCTGGGGGAGATGAACACTGAAGCTTTCTTT. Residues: CASSLLGEMNTEAFF.

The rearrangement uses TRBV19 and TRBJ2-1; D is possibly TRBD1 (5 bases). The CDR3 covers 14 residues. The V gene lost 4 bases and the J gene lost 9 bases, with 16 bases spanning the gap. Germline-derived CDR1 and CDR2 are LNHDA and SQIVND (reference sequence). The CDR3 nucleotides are TGTGCCAGTAGTACCGACCTAGGTAGGGGTGAGCAGTTCTTC. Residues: CASSTDLGRGEQFF.

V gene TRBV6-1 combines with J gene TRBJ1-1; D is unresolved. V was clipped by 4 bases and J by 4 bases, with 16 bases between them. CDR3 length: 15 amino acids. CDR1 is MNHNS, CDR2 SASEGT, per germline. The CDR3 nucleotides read TGTGCCAGCAGTGCCTTATTGTGGGGTAGCACTGAAGCTTTCTTT. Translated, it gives CASSALLWGSTEAFF.

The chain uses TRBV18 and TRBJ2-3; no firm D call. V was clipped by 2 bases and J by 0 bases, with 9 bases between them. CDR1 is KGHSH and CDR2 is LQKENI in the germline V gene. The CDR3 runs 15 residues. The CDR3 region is CASSPRAGSTDTQYF. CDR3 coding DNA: TGTGCCAGCTCACCAAGGGCAGGTAGCACAGATACGCAGTATTTT.

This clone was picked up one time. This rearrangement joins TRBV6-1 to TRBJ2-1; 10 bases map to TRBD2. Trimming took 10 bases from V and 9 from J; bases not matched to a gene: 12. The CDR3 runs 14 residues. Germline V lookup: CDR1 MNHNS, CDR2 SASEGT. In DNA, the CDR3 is TGTGCCACGCTTAGCGGGGGGCCCTGGGGTGAGCAGTTCTTC. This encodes CATLSGGPWGEQFF.

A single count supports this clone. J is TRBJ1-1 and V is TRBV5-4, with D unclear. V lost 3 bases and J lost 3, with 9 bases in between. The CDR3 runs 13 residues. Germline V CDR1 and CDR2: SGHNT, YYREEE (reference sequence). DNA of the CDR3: TGTGCCAGCAGCTCCGGGTGGGACACTGAAGCTTTCTTT. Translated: CASSSGWDTEAFF.

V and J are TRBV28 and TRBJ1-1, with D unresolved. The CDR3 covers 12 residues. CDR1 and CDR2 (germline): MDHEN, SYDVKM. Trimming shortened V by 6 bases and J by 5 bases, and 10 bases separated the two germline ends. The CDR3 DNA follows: TGTGCCAGCAGAGAAAAGGGTACTGAAGCTTTCTTT. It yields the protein CASREKGTEAFF.

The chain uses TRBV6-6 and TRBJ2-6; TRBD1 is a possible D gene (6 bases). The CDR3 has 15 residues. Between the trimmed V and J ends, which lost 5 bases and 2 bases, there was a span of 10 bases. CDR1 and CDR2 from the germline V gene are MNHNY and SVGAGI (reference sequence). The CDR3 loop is CASSPAGAGANVLTF. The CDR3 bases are TGTGCCAGCAGTCCGGCAGGGGCTGGGGCCAACGTCCTGACTTTC.

Here the CDR3 DNA reads TGTGCCAGCAGTCCCCGCGGCTACTACGAGCAGTACTTC. Its translation is CASSPRGYYEQYF. This chain joins TRBV6-5 and TRBJ2-7; D remains unclear. Between the trimmed V and J ends, which lost 5 bases and 3 bases, there was a span of 11 bases. This CDR3 is built from 13 residues. Germline lookup yields CDR1 MNHEY and CDR2 SVGAGI.

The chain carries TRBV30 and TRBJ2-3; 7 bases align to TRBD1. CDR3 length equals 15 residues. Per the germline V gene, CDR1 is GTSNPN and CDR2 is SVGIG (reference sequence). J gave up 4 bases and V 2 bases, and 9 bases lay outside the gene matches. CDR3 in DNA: TGTGCCTGGAGTAGAGGGGGCCTAGAGGCAGATACGCAGTATTTT. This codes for CAWSRGGLEADTQYF.